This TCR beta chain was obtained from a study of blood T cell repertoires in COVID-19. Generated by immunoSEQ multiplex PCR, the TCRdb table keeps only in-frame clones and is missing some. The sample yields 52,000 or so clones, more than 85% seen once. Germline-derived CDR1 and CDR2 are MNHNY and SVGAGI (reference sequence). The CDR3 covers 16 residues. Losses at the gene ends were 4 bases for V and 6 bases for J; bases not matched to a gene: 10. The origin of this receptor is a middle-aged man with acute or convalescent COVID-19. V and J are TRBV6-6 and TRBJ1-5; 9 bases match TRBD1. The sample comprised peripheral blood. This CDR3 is CASSLPQGAAGQPQHF. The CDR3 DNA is TGTGCCAGCAGTTTACCACAGGGGGCGGCGGGTCAGCCCCAGCATTTT.